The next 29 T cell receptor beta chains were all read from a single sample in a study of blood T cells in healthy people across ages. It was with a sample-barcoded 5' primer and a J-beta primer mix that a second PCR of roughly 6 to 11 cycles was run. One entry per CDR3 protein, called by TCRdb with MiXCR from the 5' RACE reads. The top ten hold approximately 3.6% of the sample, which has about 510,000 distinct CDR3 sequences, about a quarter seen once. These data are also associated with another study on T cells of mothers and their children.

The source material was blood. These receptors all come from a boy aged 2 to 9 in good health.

The CDR3 is CASSLAASGRVLLLNTGELFF. Here the CDR3 DNA reads TGCGCCAGCAGCTTGGCCGCTAGCGGGAGGGTCCTACTCCTTAACACCGGGGAGCTGTTTTTT. J is TRBJ2-2 and V is TRBV5-1; 12 bases align to TRBD2. Germline V CDR1 and CDR2: SGHRS, YFSETQ. With V trimmed by 0 bases and J by 2 bases, 14 bases remained unmatched. This CDR3 has 21 amino acids.

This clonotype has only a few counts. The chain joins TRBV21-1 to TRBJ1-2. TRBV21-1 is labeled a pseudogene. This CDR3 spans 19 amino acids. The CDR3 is CASSEGKPKTETTNYGYTF. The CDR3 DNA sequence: TGTGCCAGCAGTGAGGGGAAGCCTAAGACGGAGACTACTAACTATGGCTACACCTTC.

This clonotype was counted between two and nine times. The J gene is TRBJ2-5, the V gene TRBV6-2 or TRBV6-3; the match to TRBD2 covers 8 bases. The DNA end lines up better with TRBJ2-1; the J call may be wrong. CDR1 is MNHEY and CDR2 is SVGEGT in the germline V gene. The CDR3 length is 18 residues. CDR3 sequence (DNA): TGTGCCAGCAGTTACTTGGGTAGGGTCGGGAGGGCCAAGGATGAGCAGTTCTTC. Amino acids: CASSYLGRVGRAKDEQFF.

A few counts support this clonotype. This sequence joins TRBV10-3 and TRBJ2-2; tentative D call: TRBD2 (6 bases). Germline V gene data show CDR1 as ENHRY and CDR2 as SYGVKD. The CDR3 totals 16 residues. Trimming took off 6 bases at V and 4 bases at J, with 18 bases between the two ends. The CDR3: CAISPLSSAGTGELFF. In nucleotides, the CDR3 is TGTGCCATCAGCCCCCTTTCTAGCGCTGGCACCGGGGAGCTGTTTTTT.

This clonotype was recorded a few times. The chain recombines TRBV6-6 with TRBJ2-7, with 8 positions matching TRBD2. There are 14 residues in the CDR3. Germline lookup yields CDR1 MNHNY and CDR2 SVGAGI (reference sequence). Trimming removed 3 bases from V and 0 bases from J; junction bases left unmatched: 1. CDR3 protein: CASSYSGVSYEQYF. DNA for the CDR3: TGTGCCAGCAGTTATAGCGGGGTCTCCTACGAGCAGTACTTC.

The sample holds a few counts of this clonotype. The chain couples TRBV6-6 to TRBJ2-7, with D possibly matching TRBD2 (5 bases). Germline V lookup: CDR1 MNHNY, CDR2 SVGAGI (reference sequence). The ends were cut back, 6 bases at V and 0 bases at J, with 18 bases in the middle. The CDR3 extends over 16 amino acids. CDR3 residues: CASRSHSPGDSYEQYF. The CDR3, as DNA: TGTGCCAGCAGATCCCACTCCCCCGGGGACTCCTACGAGCAGTACTTC.

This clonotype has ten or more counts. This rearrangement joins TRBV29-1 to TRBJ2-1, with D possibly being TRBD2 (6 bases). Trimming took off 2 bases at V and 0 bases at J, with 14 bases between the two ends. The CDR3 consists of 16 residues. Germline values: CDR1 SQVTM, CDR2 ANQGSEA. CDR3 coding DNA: TGCAGCGTTGAAAAAGCGGGCGAATCCTCCTACAATGAGCAGTTCTTC. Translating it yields CSVEKAGESSYNEQFF.

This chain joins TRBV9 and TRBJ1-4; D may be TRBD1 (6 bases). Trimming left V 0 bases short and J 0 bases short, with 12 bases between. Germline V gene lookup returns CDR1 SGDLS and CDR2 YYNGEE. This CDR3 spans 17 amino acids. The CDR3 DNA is TGTGCCAGCAGCGTAGGTGGGGGCCCCTCAACTAATGAAAAACTGTTTTTT. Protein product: CASSVGGGPSTNEKLFF.

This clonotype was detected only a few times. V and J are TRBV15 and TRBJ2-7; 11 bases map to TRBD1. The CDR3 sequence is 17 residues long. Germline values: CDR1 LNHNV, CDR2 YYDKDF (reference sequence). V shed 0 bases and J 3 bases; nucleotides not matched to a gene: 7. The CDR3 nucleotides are TGTGCCACCAGCAGAGACTTGGGACAGGGGGTAATCTACGAGCAGTACTTC. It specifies CATSRDLGQGVIYEQYF. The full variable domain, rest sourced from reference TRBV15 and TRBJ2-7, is DAMVIQNPRYQVTQFGKPVTLSCSQTLNHNVMYWYQQKSSQAPKLLFHYYDKDFNNEADTPDNFQSRRPNTSFCFLDIRSPGLGDTAMYLCATSRDLGQGVIYEQYFGPGTRLTVT.

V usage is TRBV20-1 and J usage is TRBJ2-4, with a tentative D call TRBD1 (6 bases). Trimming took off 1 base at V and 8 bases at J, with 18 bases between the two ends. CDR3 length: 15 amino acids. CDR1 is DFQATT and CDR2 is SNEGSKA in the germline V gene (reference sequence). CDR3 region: CSARVTGGLLDIQYF. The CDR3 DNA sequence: TGCAGTGCTAGAGTGACTGGGGGCCTGCTTGACATTCAGTACTTC.

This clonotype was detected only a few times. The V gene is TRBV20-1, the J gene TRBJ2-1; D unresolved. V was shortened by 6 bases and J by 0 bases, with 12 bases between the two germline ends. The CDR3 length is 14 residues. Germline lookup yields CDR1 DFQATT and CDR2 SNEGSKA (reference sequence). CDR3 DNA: TGCAGTGCCTCGGACGTTTTCTCCTACAATGAGCAGTTCTTC. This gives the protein CSASDVFSYNEQFF.

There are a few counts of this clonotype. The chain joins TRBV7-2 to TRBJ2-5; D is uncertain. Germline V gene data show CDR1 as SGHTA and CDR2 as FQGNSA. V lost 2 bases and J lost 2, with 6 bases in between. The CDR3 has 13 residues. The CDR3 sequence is CASSLSWQETQYF. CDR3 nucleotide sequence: TGTGCCAGCAGCTTAAGCTGGCAAGAGACCCAGTACTTC. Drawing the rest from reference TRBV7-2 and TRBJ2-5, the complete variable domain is GAGVSQSPSNKVTEKGKDVELRCDPISGHTALYWYRQSLGQGLEFLIYFQGNSAPDKSGLPSDRFSAERTGGSVSTLTIQRTQQEDSAVYLCASSLSWQETQYFGPGTRLLVL.

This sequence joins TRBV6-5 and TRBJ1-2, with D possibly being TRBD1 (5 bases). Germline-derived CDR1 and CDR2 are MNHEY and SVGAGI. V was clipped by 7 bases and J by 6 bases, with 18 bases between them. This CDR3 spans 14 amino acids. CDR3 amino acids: CASISTEGLNGYTF. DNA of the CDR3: TGTGCCAGCATTTCGACAGAGGGACTTAATGGCTACACCTTC.

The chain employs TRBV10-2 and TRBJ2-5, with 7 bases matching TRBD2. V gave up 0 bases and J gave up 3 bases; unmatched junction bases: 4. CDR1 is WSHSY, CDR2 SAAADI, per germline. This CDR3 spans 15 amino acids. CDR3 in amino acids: CASSESGLAEETQYF. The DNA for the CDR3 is TGCGCCAGCAGTGAGTCGGGGCTAGCGGAAGAGACCCAGTACTTC.

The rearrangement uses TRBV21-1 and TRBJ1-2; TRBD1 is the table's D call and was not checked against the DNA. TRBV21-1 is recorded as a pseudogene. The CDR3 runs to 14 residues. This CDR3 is CAGKPDREDYGYTF. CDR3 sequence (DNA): TGTGCCGGAAAGCCCGACAGGGAGGACTATGGCTACACCTTC.

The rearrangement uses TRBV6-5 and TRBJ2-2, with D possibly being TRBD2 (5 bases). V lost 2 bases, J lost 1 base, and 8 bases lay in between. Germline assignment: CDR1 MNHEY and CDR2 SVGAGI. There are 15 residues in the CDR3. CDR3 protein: CASSYIALNTGELFF. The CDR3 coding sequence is TGTGCCAGCAGTTACATAGCGTTGAACACCGGGGAGCTGTTTTTT.

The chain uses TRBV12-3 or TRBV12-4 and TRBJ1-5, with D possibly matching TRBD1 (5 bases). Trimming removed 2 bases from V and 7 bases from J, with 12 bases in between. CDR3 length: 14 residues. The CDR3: CASSLSPRDQPQHF. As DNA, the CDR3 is TGTGCCAGCAGTTTAAGCCCCAGGGACCAGCCCCAGCATTTT.

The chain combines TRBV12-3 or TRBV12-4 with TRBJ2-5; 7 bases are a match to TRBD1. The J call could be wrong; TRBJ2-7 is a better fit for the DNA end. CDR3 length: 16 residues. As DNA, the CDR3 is TGTGCCAGCAGTTATTCCCTGGGACAGCACGCCTACGAGCAGTACTTC. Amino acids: CASSYSLGQHAYEQYF.

CDR3 DNA: TGCAGCGCCACGGACAGGTACCAAGAGACCCAGTACTTC. This sequence encodes CSATDRYQETQYF. This sequence joins TRBV29-1 and TRBJ2-5, with 7 bases lining up with TRBD1. The CDR3 loop spans 13 amino acids. Germline V gene lookup returns CDR1 SQVTM and CDR2 ANQGSEA. Trimming at V came to 7 bases and at J to 0 bases, leaving 5 bases not matched to a gene.

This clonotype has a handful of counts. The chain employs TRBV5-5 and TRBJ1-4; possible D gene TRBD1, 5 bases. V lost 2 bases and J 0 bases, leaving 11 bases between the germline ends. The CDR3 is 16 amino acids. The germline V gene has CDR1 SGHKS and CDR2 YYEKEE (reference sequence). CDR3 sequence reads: CASSFPGMATNEKLFF. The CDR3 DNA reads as TGTGCCAGCAGCTTCCCAGGGATGGCAACTAATGAAAAACTGTTTTTT.

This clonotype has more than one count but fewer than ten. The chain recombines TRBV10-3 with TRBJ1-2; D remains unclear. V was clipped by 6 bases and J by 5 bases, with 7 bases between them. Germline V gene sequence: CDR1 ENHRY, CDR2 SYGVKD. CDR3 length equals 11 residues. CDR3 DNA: TGTGCCATCAGCGGTCAATATGGCTACACCTTC. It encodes CAISGQYGYTF.

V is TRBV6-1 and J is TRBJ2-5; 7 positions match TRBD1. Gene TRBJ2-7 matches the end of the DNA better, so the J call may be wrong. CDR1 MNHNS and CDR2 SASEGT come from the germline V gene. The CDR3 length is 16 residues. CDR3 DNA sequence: TGTGCCAGCACCAAACGCCGGGCAGGGGGTACCTCCGAGCAGTACTTC. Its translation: CASTKRRAGGTSEQYF.

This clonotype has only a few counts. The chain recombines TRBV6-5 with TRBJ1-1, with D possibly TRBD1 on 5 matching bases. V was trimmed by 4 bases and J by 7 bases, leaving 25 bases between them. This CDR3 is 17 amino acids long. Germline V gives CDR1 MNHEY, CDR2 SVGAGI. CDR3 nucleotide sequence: TGTGCCAGCAGTTCACCGGAATGGGAGGGTAAGGGGTATGAAGCTTTCTTT. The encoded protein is CASSSPEWEGKGYEAFF.

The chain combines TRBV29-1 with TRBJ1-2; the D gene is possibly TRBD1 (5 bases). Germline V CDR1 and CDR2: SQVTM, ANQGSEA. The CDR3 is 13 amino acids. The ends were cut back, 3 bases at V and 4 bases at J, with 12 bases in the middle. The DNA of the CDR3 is TGCAGCGTTGATCGGGGCGGGGGCTATGGCTACACCTTC. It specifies CSVDRGGGYGYTF.

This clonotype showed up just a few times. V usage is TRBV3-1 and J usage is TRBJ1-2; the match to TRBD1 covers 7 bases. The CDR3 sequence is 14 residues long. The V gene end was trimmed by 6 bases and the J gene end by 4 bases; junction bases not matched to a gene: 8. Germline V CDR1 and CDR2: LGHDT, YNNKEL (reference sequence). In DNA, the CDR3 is TGTGCCAGCAGTGGGGGACAGAGCGTCTATGGCTACACCTTC. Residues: CASSGGQSVYGYTF.

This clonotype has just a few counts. The CDR3 nucleotides read TGTGCCAGCAGCTTAAGGGGCGGGGGGGGTGAGACCCAGTACTTC. It translates to CASSLRGGGGETQYF. This rearrangement joins TRBV11-2 to TRBJ2-5; 9 nucleotides align to TRBD2. From germline, CDR1 is SGHAT and CDR2 FQNNGV. The CDR3 has 15 residues. V shed 2 bases, J shed 5 bases, and the junction held 6 bases outside the gene matches.

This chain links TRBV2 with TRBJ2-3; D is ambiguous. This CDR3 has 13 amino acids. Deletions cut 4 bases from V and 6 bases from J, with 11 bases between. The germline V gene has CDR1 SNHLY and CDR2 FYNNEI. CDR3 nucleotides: TGTGCCAGCAGTGGGGATACCACGGATACGCAGTATTTT. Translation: CASSGDTTDTQYF.

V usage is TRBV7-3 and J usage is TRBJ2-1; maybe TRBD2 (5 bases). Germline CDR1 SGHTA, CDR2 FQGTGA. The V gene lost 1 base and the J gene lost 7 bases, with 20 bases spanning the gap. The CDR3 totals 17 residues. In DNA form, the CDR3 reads TGTGCCAGCAGCTTAAGTAGAGCGCGGCGGAGGTCGAATGAGCAGTTCTTC. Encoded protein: CASSLSRARRRSNEQFF.

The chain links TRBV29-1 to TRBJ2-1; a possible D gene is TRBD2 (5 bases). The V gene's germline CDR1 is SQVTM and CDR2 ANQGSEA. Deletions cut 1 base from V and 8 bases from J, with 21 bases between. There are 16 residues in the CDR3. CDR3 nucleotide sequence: TGCAGCGTTGAAGTTGGTCCCATCGGGGTCTTTGATGAGCAGTTCTTC. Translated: CSVEVGPIGVFDEQFF.